This entry lists 9 T cell receptor beta chains sequenced from one sample in a study of naive and memory T cell subsets. Both TRBC1 and TRBC2 were covered by a beta constant-region primer of two equimolar oligonucleotides. Four rounds of PCR amplified the ligated cDNA using nested alpha and beta constant-region primers plus SP2. TCRdb redid the calling of the UMI-ligation and nested PCR reads with MiXCR, one entry per CDR3 protein. This sample has roughly 80,000 distinct CDR3 sequences, with about 10% found just once. Sequencing was done on a sample of naive CD8+ T cells from blood. These receptors all come from a human donor in good health.

The rearrangement uses TRBV6-4 and TRBJ2-1, with 8 bases lining up with TRBD1. J was trimmed by 7 bases and V by 2 bases; bases with no gene match: 16. The CDR3 has 18 amino acids. CDR1 is MRHNA, CDR2 SNTAGT, per germline. The CDR3 region is CASSDDGTGSSKGNEQFF. The CDR3 region has the DNA TGTGCCAGCAGTGACGACGGGACAGGCTCATCAAAGGGGAATGAGCAGTTCTTC.

In this sample, this clonotype turned up many times. The chain combines TRBV14 with TRBJ1-1; D remains ambiguous. The CDR3 spans 13 residues. The germline V gene has CDR1 SGHDN and CDR2 FVKESK. The V end lost 0 bases, the J end lost 4 bases, and 6 bases lay between the germline ends. CDR3 sequence: CASSQEMGTEAFF. The CDR3 DNA reads TGTGCCAGCAGCCAAGAGATGGGCACTGAAGCTTTCTTT. Full variable domain (remainder filled in from reference TRBV14 and TRBJ1-1): EAGVTQFPSHSVIEKGQTVTLRCDPISGHDNLYWYRRVMGKEIKFLLHFVKESKQDESGMPNNRFLAERTGGTYSTLKVQPAELEDSGVYFCASSQEMGTEAFFGQGTRLTVV.

The V and J genes are TRBV3-1 and TRBJ2-1; no clear D gene. With 4 bases removed from V and 5 bases from J, the gap between germline ends came to 12 bases. Germline CDR1 and CDR2: LGHDT and YNNKEL (reference sequence). CDR3 length: 14 amino acids. CDR3 region: CASSPSGSNNEQFF. The CDR3 nucleotides are TGTGCCAGCAGCCCGTCGGGCAGTAACAATGAGCAGTTCTTC.

The gene calls are TRBV5-6 and TRBJ2-3; D ambiguous. The CDR3 spans 15 residues. V gave up 2 bases and J gave up 6 bases, with 16 bases separating them. Germline lookup yields CDR1 SGHDT and CDR2 YYEEEE. The CDR3 is CASSFRAAVWDTQYF. The CDR3 DNA reads as TGTGCCAGCAGCTTCCGGGCCGCAGTGTGGGATACGCAGTATTTT.

Remarks on this clonotype: A clone one base away is much larger, so this may be a read error. The V and J genes are TRBV11-1 and TRBJ1-2, with a weak D call TRBD1 (6 bases). The CDR3 totals 14 residues. Germline V gene data show CDR1 as SGHAT and CDR2 as FQDESV (reference sequence). CDR3 bases: TGTGCCAGCAGTCCATTCCCGGGGGCAGATGGCTGCACCTTC. Translated, it gives CASSPFPGADGCTF.

The CDR3 loop reads CASSATGTGIANYGYTF. In DNA form, the CDR3 reads TGCGCCAGCAGCGCAACCGGGACAGGGATAGCTAACTATGGCTACACCTTC. The chain couples TRBV4-1 to TRBJ1-2; 9 bases map to TRBD1. This CDR3 contains 17 residues. Per germline, CDR1 MGHRA and CDR2 YSYEKL. The trim removed 5 bases at V and 0 bases at J, leaving 10 bases unmatched.

This clonotype has a count of ten or more. V and J are TRBV20-1 and TRBJ1-2; D is unclear. CDR3 length: 15 amino acids. V was clipped by 6 bases and J by 5 bases, with 22 bases between them. The germline gives CDR1 DFQATT, CDR2 SNEGSKA (reference sequence). CDR3 amino acids: CSATPATIFEYGYTF. The CDR3 bases are TGCAGTGCCACCCCGGCGACAATATTCGAATATGGCTACACCTTC.

This clonotype was counted only a few times. CDR3 sequence: CASSQTRSSGSYNEQFF. As DNA, the CDR3 is TGCGCCAGCAGCCAAACGAGATCTAGCGGGAGCTACAATGAGCAGTTCTTC. The gene calls are TRBV4-1 and TRBJ2-1, with TRBD2 matching over 10 bases. Germline CDR1 is MGHRA and CDR2 is YSYEKL. This CDR3 spans 17 amino acids. Trimming removed 2 bases from V and 3 bases from J; junction bases left unmatched: 7.

The chain's CDR3 is CASSQAGDRANSPLHF. CDR3 sequence (DNA): TGCGCCAGCAGCCAAGCTGGGGACAGGGCAAATTCACCCCTCCACTTT. The gene calls are TRBV4-1 and TRBJ1-6; TRBD1 matches at 9 bases. The ends lost 1 base at V and 7 bases at J; junction bases unmatched: 5. The CDR3 consists of 16 residues. Germline-derived CDR1 and CDR2 are MGHRA and YSYEKL.